Listed below are T cell receptor beta chains from one sample, sequenced in a study of blood T cell repertoires in COVID-19. The protocol was immunoSEQ multiplex PCR, while the TCRdb copy is restricted to in-frame clones and leaves out a portion. The table lists approximately 100,000 clones, less than 85% of them singletons. Sequencing was performed on peripheral blood. These receptors all stem from a woman aged 55-69 years with acute or convalescent COVID-19. Each CDR3 is given with its conserved first and last residue. The order of the fields is D gene, J gene, V gene, clone size, CDR3 DNA, CDR3 protein. The D gene is left open where the match is weak. Clone size is given for some rows only: seen once, a few or many times, or a class if the clone is expanded.

>-|TRBJ1-5|TRBV9|-
TGTGCCAGCAGCGTGGGGTTCGACAGCCTCAGGGAGCCCCAGCATTTT
CASSVGFDSLREPQHF
>TRBD1|TRBJ2-7|TRBV6-2/TRBV6-3|-
TGTGCCAGCAGTCGCACGTCGGGACAGGGGGCGCGCGAGCAGTACTTC
CASSRTSGQGAREQYF
>-|TRBJ1-2|TRBV28|-
TGTGCCAGCAGTTTAGGACAAAACTATGGCTACACCTTC
CASSLGQNYGYTF
>TRBD1|TRBJ1-4|TRBV10-3|-
TGTGCCATCAGCGATGGACAGGGGGCGACCGAAAAACTGTTTTTT
CAISDGQGATEKLFF
>-|TRBJ2-5|TRBV11-1|-
TGTGCCAGCCGGATTAGCGGCCGTGGGACCCAGTACTTC
CASRISGRGTQYF
>-|TRBJ1-2|TRBV5-1|-
TGCGCCAGCAGCTTGGGCAGTCTAGGTGGCTACACCTTC
CASSLGSLGGYTF
>-|TRBJ1-1|TRBV10-3|-
TGTGCCATCAGTGAGGGGGTTCGAGGGGGTGACACTGAAGCTTTCTTT
CAISEGVRGGDTEAFF
>TRBD1|TRBJ1-1|TRBV28|-
TGTGCCAGCATCCCGGGACAGGGGGGCGCTTTCTTT
CASIPGQGGAFF
>-|TRBJ1-5|TRBV28|-
TGTGCCAGCGGCCTCGGGAATAGCAATCAGCCCCAGCATTTT
CASGLGNSNQPQHF
>TRBD2|TRBJ2-4|TRBV2|-
TGTGCCAGCAGTTCGAGCGGGGGGGGAGCCAAAAACATTCAGTACTTC
CASSSSGGGAKNIQYF
>-|TRBJ1-2|TRBV19|-
TGTGCCAGTAGTATAGAGAGGACAAGGGGTAACGATGGCTACACCTTC
CASSIERTRGNDGYTF
>-|TRBJ2-3|TRBV9|-
TGTGCCAGCAGCGTAGGAGAGAGGTCGACAGATACGCAGTATTTT
CASSVGERSTDTQYF
>TRBD1|TRBJ2-4|TRBV25-1|-
TGTGCCAGCAGGCTGGGCACAGGGGGTTTCTCTGGCAAAAACATTCAGTACTTC
CASRLGTGGFSGKNIQYF
>TRBD1|TRBJ1-3|TRBV19|-
TGTGCCAGCGAGAACAGGGGACCAGGAAACACCATATATTTT
CASENRGPGNTIYF
>TRBD1|TRBJ2-7|TRBV28|-
TGTGCCAGCAGTATCGGGACAGGGTGGACCTACGAGCAGTACTTC
CASSIGTGWTYEQYF
>-|TRBJ2-2|TRBV7-7|-
TGTGCTAGCAGCCCTCTGGGCAGGGGATTCGCCGGGGAGCTGTTTTTT
CASSPLGRGFAGELFF
>-|TRBJ1-2|TRBV5-1|-
TGCGCCAGCAGCCGGACGGACAGACACCTTGTGTACACCTTC
CASSRTDRHLVYTF
>TRBD2|TRBJ2-3|TRBV30|-
TGTGCCTGTCCCCCTTTAGCGGGGGGATCTGATACGCAGTATTTT
CACPPLAGGSDTQYF
>TRBD1|TRBJ2-7|TRBV9|-
TGTGCCAGCGGGACAGGGACCTACGAGCAGTACTTC
CASGTGTYEQYF
>TRBD2|TRBJ2-5|TRBV13|-
TGTGCCAGCAGTTACAGCGGGGGGAAAGAGACCCAGTACTTC
CASSYSGGKETQYF
>-|TRBJ1-2|TRBV19|-
TGTGCCAGTAGTATAGGGACTCCGTATGGCTACACCTTC
CASSIGTPYGYTF
>-|TRBJ1-4|TRBV2|-
TGTGCCAGCAGTACGGAAACTATCGCCTTGTTTTTT
CASSTETIALFF
>-|TRBJ1-1|TRBV14|-
TGTGCCAGCAGCCAAGTCAGGAATACTGAAGCTTTCTTT
CASSQVRNTEAFF
>TRBD1|TRBJ2-3|TRBV30|-
TGTGCCTGGAGTGTACAGGGGCATGGGCAGTATTTT
CAWSVQGHGQYF
>TRBD1|TRBJ1-5|TRBV4-1|-
TGCGCCAGCAGCCAAGAAGGAACAGGGGGACGGCATCAGCCCCAGCATTTT
CASSQEGTGGRHQPQHF
>-|TRBJ1-4|TRBV28|-
TGTGCCAGCAGTATGCTGACAGGCTTGAAAGAAAAACTGTTTTTT
CASSMLTGLKEKLFF
>TRBD1|TRBJ1-6|TRBV5-6|few
TGTGCCAGCAGCTCGACAGGGGGCGCGTCACCCCTCCACTTT
CASSSTGGASPLHF
>-|TRBJ2-7|TRBV7-2|-
TGTGCCAGCAGCTTAGTCTGGACAGCTAAAGGGGCACAGCAGTACTTC
CASSLVWTAKGAQQYF
>-|TRBJ2-7|TRBV30|-
TGTGCCTGGAGTGCAGACTACGAGCAGTACTTC
CAWSADYEQYF
>TRBD1|TRBJ1-1|TRBV29-1|-
TGCAGCGTTGTCTTAATCGGACAGGGTTCTCTTGAAGCTTTCTTT
CSVVLIGQGSLEAFF
>-|TRBJ2-7|TRBV7-6|-
TGTGCCAGCCGAGGCTATGAATCGTCCGAGCAGTACTTC
CASRGYESSEQYF
>-|TRBJ2-3|TRBV7-9|-
TGTGCCAGCAGCTTAGGAGCTACTACAGATACGCAGTATTTT
CASSLGATTDTQYF
>-|TRBJ1-3|TRBV9|few
TGTGCCAGCAGCTCTGGACATTCTGGAAACACCATATATTTT
CASSSGHSGNTIYF
>TRBD1|TRBJ2-5|TRBV11-3|-
TGTGCCAGCAGCTCTTCTGGGACAGGGGGCCAAGAGACCCAGTACTTC
CASSSSGTGGQETQYF
>-|TRBJ1-2|TRBV12-3/TRBV12-4|-
TGTGCCAGCAGTTTAGAGGGGTGGAGCTACACCTTC
CASSLEGWSYTF
>TRBD1|TRBJ1-2|TRBV28|-
TGTGCCAGCAGTAAGGGGACAGCCGCTGGGTATGGCTACACCTTC
CASSKGTAAGYGYTF
>-|TRBJ1-5|TRBV2|-
TGTGCCAGCAGTGAACGACAGAGGGGGAATCAGCCCCAGCATTTT
CASSERQRGNQPQHF
>-|TRBJ1-1|TRBV6-5|-
TGTGCCAGCAGCGCGCTACTAACCGCCTCCACTGAAGCTTTCTTT
CASSALLTASTEAFF
>TRBD1|TRBJ1-2|TRBV11-2|-
TGTGCCAGCAGCTTAGAGCCAGGGGGTTATGGCTACACCTTC
CASSLEPGGYGYTF
>-|TRBJ1-2|TRBV19|-
TGTGCCAGTAGTAATTCAGGGTTGAAAGGCTACACCTTC
CASSNSGLKGYTF
>-|TRBJ1-5|TRBV4-1|-
TGCGCCAGCAGCCAAGTCGAGGGGGATCAGCCCCAGCATTTT
CASSQVEGDQPQHF
>-|TRBJ1-1|TRBV5-5|-
TGTGCCAGCAGCTTGGGACTGATGAACACTGAAGCTTTCTTT
CASSLGLMNTEAFF
>-|TRBJ1-1|TRBV27|-
TGTGCCAGCAGTTTGCGGACAAACACTGAAGCTTTCTTT
CASSLRTNTEAFF
>-|TRBJ2-3|TRBV7-2|-
TGTGCCAGCAGCTTAGAGATGGGGGCGGATACGCAGTATTTT
CASSLEMGADTQYF
>TRBD2|TRBJ2-2|TRBV11-2|-
TGTGCCAGCAGCTCTGGGACTAGCGCCGGGGAGCTGTTTTTT
CASSSGTSAGELFF
>TRBD2|TRBJ2-7|TRBV7-9|-
TGTGCCAGCAGCTTGGCTAGCGGGGCGAACTACGAGCAGTACTTC
CASSLASGANYEQYF
>-|TRBJ2-1|TRBV11-3|-
TGTGCCAGCAGCTTAGGAGGGGGTTCCTACAATGAGCAGTTCTTC
CASSLGGGSYNEQFF
>-|TRBJ1-5|TRBV6-2/TRBV6-3|-
TGTGCCAGCACCCCGGGGGGTCAGCCCCAGCATTTT
CASTPGGQPQHF
>TRBD2|TRBJ2-3|TRBV5-6|-
TGTGCCAGCAGCTTAAGGGGGACAACTAGCGGGGCTTCGGATACGCAGTATTTT
CASSLRGTTSGASDTQYF
>-|TRBJ1-1|TRBV14|-
TGTGCCAGCAGCCAAGACTGGAACACTGAAGCTTTCTTT
CASSQDWNTEAFF
>-|TRBJ2-3|TRBV7-9|-
TGTGCCAGCAGCGTTGTCACCGGGTTCACAGATACGCAGTATTTT
CASSVVTGFTDTQYF
>-|TRBJ2-7|TRBV12-3/TRBV12-4|-
TGTGCCAGCAGTCCCTACCCCTATAGCGAGCAGTACTTC
CASSPYPYSEQYF
>-|TRBJ1-1|TRBV3-1/TRBV3-2|-
TGTGCCAGCACAACAGATACCGAGAACACTGAAGCTTTCTTT
CASTTDTENTEAFF
>-|TRBJ1-2|TRBV2|-
TGTGCCAGCCAGGATAACTATGGCTACACCTTC
CASQDNYGYTF
>-|TRBJ1-1|TRBV24-1|once
TGTGCCACCAGTGATCCCCGGGTAAACACTGAAGCTTTCTTT
CATSDPRVNTEAFF
>TRBD1|TRBJ1-5|TRBV19|-
TGTGCCAGCGCGGGACAGAGAAGCAATCAGCCCCAGCATTTT
CASAGQRSNQPQHF
>TRBD1|TRBJ1-2|TRBV7-8|-
TGTGCCAGCAGCTTAGACAGGGGAATAGGCTACACCTTC
CASSLDRGIGYTF